The clone carrying this T cell receptor (beta chain) turned up a few times. The data were obtained in a study of identifying expanded T cells in peripheral blood. Measured with immunoSEQ multiplex PCR; TCRdb has only the in-frame clones, and not every one. The table records around 120,000 clones, approximately 84% of them present only once. The CDR3 is 19 amino acids. J gave up 4 bases and V 4 bases, and 12 bases lay outside the gene matches. CDR1 and CDR2 (germline): SGHRS, YFSETQ. Sample: blood. V and J are TRBV5-1 and TRBJ2-1; 15 bases map to TRBD2. This receptor was identified in a person aged 18-70 years in good health. The CDR3 nucleotides are TGCGCCAGCAGCGAGGGACTAGCGGGGGGTCCTACTCTATACAATGAGCAGTTCTTC. It is translated as CASSEGLAGGPTLYNEQFF.